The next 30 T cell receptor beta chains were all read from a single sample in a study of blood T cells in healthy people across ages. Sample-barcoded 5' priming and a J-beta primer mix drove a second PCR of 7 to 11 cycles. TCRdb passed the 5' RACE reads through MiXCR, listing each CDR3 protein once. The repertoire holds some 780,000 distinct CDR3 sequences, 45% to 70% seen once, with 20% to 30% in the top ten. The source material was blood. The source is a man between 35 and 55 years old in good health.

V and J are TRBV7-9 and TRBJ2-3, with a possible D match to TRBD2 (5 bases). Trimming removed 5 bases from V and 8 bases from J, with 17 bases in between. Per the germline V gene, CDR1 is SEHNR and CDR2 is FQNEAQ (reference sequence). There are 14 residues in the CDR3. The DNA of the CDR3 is TGTGCCAGCAGCCCCCGGGGTTCGGGTGGTACGCAGTATTTT. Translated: CASSPRGSGGTQYF.

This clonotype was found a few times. CDR3 nucleotide sequence: TGTGCCAGCAGCTTAGAGGGGCTAGTTCCCCTAGAGACCCAGTACTTC. This codes for CASSLEGLVPLETQYF. The chain joins TRBV11-2 to TRBJ2-5, with D perhaps TRBD1 (5 bases). This CDR3 has 16 residues. The germline V gene has CDR1 SGHAT and CDR2 FQNNGV. Trimming cost V 0 bases and J 4 bases, with 15 bases left between them. The full variable domain, its missing parts supplied by reference TRBV11-2 and TRBJ2-5, is EAGVAQSPRYKIIEKRQSVAFWCNPISGHATLYWYQQILGQGPKLLIQFQNNGVVDDSQLPKDRFSAERLKGVDSTLKIQPAKLEDSAVYLCASSLEGLVPLETQYFGPGTRLLVL.

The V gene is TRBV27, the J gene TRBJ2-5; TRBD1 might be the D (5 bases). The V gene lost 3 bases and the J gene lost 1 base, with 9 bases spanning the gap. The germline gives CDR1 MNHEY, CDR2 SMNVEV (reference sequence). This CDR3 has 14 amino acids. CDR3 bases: TGTGCCAGCAGTTTTCAGGGCCCCCAAGAGACCCAGTACTTC. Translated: CASSFQGPQETQYF.

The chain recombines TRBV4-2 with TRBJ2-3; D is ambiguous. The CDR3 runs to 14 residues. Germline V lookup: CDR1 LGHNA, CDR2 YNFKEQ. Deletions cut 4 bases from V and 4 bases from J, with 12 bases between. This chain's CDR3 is CASSPRSPPDTQYF. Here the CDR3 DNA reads TGTGCCAGCAGCCCCAGGTCGCCCCCAGATACGCAGTATTTT.

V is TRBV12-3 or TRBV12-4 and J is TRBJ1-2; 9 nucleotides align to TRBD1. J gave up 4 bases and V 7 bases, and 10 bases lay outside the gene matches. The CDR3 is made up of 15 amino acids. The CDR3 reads CASIKGQGPTYGYTF. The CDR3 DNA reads TGTGCCAGCATTAAAGGACAGGGGCCGACCTATGGCTACACCTTC.

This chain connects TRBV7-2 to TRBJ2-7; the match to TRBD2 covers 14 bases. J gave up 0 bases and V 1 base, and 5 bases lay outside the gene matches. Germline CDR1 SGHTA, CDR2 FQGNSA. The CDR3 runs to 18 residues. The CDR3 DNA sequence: TGTGCCAGCAGCTTAGGACTAGCGGGAGGGATCAGCTCCTACGAGCAGTACTTC. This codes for CASSLGLAGGISSYEQYF.

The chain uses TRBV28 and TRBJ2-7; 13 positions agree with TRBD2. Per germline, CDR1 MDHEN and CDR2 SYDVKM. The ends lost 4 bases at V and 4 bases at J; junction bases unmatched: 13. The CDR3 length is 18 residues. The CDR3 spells CASSSRTSGSVGRYEQYF. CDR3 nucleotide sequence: TGTGCCAGCAGTTCCCGGACTAGCGGGAGTGTGGGTCGGTACGAGCAGTACTTC.

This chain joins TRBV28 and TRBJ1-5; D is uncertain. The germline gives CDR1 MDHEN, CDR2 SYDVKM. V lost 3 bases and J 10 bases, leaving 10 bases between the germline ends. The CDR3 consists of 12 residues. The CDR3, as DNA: TGTGCCAGCAGTTTTAGGCGGGCACCCCAGCATTTT. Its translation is CASSFRRAPQHF.

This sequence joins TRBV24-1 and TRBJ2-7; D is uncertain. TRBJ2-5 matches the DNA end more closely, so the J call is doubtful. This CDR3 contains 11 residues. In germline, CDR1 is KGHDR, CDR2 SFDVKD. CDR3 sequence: CATARRETQYF. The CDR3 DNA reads TGTGCCACCGCTCGGCGGGAGACCCAGTACTTC.

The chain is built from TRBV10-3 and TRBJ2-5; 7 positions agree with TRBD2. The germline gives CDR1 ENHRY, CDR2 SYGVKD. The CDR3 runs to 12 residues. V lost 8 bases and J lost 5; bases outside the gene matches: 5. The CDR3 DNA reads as TGTGCCATCGCAGGACTAGGGGAGACCCAGTACTTC. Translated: CAIAGLGETQYF.

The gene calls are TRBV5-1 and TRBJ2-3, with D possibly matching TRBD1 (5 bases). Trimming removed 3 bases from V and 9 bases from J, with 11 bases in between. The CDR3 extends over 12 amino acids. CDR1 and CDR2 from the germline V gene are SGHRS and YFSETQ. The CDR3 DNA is TGCGCCAGCAGCTCCGGTGACAGAACGCAGTATTTT. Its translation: CASSSGDRTQYF.

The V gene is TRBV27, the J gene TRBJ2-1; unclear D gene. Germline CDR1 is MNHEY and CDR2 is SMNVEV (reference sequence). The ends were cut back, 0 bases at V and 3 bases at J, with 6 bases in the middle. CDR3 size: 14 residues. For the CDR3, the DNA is TGTGCCAGCAGTTTATCTGTCGACTACAATGAGCAGTTCTTC. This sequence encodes CASSLSVDYNEQFF.

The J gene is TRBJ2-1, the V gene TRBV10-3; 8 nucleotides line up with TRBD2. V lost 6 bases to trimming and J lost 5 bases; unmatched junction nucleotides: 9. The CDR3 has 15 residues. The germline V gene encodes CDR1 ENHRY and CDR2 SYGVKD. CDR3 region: CAISPFSGNHNEQFF. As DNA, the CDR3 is TGTGCCATCAGCCCCTTTAGCGGGAATCACAATGAGCAGTTCTTC.

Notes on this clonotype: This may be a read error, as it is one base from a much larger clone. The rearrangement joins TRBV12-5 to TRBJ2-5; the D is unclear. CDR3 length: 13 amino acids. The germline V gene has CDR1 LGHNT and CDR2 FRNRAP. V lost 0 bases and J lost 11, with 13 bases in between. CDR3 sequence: CASGLVVRNEQYF. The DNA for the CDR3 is TGTGCTAGTGGTTTGGTAGTCCGGAATGAGCAGTACTTC.

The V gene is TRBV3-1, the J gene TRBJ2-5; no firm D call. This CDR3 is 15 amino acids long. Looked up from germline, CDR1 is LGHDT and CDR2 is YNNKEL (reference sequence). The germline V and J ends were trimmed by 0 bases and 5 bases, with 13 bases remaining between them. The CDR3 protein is CASSQDRGSTETQYF. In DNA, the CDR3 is TGTGCCAGCAGCCAAGATCGAGGTAGTACGGAGACCCAGTACTTC.

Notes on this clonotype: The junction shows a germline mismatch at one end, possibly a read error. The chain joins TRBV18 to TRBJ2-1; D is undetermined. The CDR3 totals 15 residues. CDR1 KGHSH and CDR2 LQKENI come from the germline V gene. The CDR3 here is CASSPYEESYSEQFF. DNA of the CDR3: TGTGCCAGCTCACCCTATGAGGAATCCTACAGTGAGCAGTTCTTC.

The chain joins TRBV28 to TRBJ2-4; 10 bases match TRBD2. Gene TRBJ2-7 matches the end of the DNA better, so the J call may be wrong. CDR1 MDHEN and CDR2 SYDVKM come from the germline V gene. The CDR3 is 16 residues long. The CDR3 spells CASSPSQLAGVYEQYF. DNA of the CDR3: TGTGCCAGCAGCCCCTCCCAGCTAGCGGGAGTTTACGAGCAGTACTTC.

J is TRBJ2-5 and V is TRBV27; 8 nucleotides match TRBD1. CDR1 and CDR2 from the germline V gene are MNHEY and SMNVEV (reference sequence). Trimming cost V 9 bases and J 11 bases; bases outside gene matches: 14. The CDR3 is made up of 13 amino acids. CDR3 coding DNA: TGTGCCAGTCGCGGACAGGGAATCGATGAGCAGTACTTC. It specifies CASRGQGIDEQYF.

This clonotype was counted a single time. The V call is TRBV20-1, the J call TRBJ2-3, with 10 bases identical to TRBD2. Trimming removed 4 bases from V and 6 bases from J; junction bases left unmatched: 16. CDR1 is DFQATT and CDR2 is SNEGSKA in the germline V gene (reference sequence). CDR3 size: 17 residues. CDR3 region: CSATSGALAGAGDTQYF. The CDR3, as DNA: TGCAGTGCTACCAGCGGGGCTCTAGCGGGGGCGGGGGATACGCAGTATTTT.

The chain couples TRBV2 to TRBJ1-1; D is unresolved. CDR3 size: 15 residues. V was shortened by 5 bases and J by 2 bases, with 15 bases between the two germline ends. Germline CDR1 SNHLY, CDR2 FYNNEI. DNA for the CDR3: TGTGCCAGCAGTCAGCCGGGTGTTGGAAACACTGAAGCTTTCTTT. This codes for CASSQPGVGNTEAFF. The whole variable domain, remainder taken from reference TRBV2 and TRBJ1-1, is EPEVTQTPSHQVTQMGQEVILRCVPISNHLYFYWYRQILGQKVEFLVSFYNNEISEKSEIFDDQFSVERPDGSNFTLKIRSTKLEDSAMYFCASSQPGVGNTEAFFGQGTRLTVV.

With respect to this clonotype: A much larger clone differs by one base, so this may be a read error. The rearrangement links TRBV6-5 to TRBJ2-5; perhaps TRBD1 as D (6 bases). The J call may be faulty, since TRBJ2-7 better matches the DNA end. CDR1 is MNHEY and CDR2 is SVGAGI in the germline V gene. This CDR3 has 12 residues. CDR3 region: CASSYQGNEQYF. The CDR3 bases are TGTGCCAGCAGCTATCAGGGGAACGAGCAGTACTTC.

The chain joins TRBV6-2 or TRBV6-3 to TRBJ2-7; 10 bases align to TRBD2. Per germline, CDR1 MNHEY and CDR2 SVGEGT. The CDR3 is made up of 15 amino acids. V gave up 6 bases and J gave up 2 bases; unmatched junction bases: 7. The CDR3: CASRIRTSGPYEQYF. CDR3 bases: TGTGCCAGCAGGATTCGGACTAGCGGCCCCTACGAGCAGTACTTC.

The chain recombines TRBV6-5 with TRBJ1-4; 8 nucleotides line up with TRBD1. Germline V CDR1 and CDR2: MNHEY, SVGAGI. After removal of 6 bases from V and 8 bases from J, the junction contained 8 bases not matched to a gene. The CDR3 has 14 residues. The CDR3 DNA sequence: TGTGCCAGCAGACACAGGGGGGAAAGAGAAAAACTGTTTTTT. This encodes CASRHRGEREKLFF.

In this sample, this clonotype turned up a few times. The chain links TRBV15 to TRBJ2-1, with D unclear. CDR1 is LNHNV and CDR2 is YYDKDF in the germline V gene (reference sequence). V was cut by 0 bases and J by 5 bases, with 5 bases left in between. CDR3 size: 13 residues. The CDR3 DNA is TGTGCCACCAGCAGAGATAGGAACAATGAGCAGTTCTTC. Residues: CATSRDRNNEQFF.

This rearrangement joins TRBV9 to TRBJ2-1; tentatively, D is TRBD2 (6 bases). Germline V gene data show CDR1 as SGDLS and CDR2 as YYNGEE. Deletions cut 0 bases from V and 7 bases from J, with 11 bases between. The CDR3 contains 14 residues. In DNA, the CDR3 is TGTGCCAGCAGCGTAGCCGGGACTTCTAATGAGCAGTTCTTC. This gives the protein CASSVAGTSNEQFF.

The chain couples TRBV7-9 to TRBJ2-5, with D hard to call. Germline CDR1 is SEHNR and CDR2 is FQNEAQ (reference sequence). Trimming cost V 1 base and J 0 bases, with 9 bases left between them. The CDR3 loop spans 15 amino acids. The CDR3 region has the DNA TGTGCCAGCAGCTTAGTTTTTCGGGACCAAGAGACCCAGTACTTC. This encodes CASSLVFRDQETQYF.

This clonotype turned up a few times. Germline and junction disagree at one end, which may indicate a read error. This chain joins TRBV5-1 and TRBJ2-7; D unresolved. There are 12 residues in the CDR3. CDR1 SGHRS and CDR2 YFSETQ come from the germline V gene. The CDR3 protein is CASSSRDYEQYF. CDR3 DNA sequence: TGTGCCAGCAGCTCCCGCGACTACGAGCAGTACTTC.

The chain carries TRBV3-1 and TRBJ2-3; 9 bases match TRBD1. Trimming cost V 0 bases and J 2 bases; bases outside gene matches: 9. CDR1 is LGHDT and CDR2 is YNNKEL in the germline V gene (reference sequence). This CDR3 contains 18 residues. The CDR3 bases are TGTGCCAGCAGCCAAGATATTCGGACAGGGGCGACCACAGATACGCAGTATTTT. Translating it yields CASSQDIRTGATTDTQYF.

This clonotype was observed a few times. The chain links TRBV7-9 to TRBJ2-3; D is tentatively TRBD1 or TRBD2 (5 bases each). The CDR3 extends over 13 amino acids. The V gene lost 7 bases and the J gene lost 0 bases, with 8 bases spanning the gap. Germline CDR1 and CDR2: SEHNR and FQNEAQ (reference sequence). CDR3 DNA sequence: TGTGCCAGCACCCGGGACAGCACAGATACGCAGTATTTT. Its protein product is CASTRDSTDTQYF.

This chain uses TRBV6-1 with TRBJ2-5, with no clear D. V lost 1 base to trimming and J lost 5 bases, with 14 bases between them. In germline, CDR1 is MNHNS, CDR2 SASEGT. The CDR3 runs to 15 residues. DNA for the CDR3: TGTGCCAGCAGTGAAGTGGGTGGGGTTCGGGAGACCCAGTACTTC. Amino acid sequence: CASSEVGGVRETQYF.